A few counts support the clone carrying this TCR beta chain. Its specificity is not known. RNA was isolated and reverse transcribed to cDNA, the sequencing template. Repertoires were generated with immunoSEQ multiplex PCR, while TCRdb's copy carries only in-frame clones and drops some. The sample has about 220,000 clones, under 75% seen once; the top ten hold roughly 1.5%. This sample was taken from a study of CD8+ T cells in alopecia areata. For the study at large: People stayed on tofacitinib for 6 to 18 months, then stopped the drug for 6 months.

Regarding the study as a whole: The study found tofacitinib significantly decreased scalp clonality and expanded CD8+ clones among the top 100. Uncertain still, given a single nonresponder, is whether baseline CD8+ expansion links to response.

Treatment meaning: oral pan-JAK inhibitor, 5-10 mg twice daily. Deletions cut 4 bases from V and 4 bases from J, with 19 bases between. CDR3 length: 16 residues. Per germline, CDR1 LGHNA and CDR2 YSLEER. The TCR comes from a human donor with alopecia areata. The chain couples TRBV4-3 to TRBJ1-1; possible D gene TRBD1, 5 bases. The sequencing used CD4+ T cells sorted from blood, collected at week 4, from a patient treated with tofacitinib. For the CDR3, the DNA is TGCGCCAGCAGCCCCTCAGCGGGGGTCGATAGCACTGAAGCTTTCTTT. It specifies CASSPSAGVDSTEAFF.